Sequencing of this T cell receptor beta chain was carried out in a study of cytomegalovirus exposure and HLA in healthy donors. Study context: The same platform used for the approximately 700 first-cohort repertoires was also used for the 120 or so validation repertoires, as a later analysis reported.

The assay was immunoSEQ multiplex PCR, and TCRdb's table has in-frame clones only and misses some. The table records some 110,000 clones, around 94% of them present only once. J lost 6 bases, V lost 5 bases, and 2 bases had no gene match. CDR3 size: 12 residues. Germline V CDR1 and CDR2: MNHEY, SMNVEV (reference sequence). The receptor was isolated from a woman under 30 in good health and CMV-seronegative. This chain joins TRBV27 and TRBJ2-7; TRBD2 matches 9 bases. The sequenced material came from PBMCs. CDR3 sequence: CASSRSGSEQYF. CDR3 nucleotides: TGTGCCAGCAGTCGTAGCGGGAGCGAGCAGTACTTC.